The T cell receptor beta chain under discussion was sequenced for a study of blood T cells in healthy people across ages. Study summary: About one barcoded beta molecule per two T cells was captured by template switching. Whole-study results and caveats: CMV status of donors was not determined, possibly confounding expanded clonotype changes. Those diversity estimates obtained from one million T cells were thought to be underestimates.

In germline, CDR1 is DFQATT, CDR2 SNEGSKA (reference sequence). This CDR3 contains 11 residues. A sample-barcoded 5' primer and a J-beta primer mix were used in a second PCR of about 7 to 11 cycles. TCRdb fed the 5' RACE reads into MiXCR, producing one record per CDR3 protein. The sample lists about 700,000 distinct CDR3 sequences, roughly 32% occurring once. This clonotype occurred once. Its antigen is undetermined. The junction departs from germline at one end; a sequencing error may be responsible. Sample: blood. The chain is built from TRBV20-1 and TRBJ2-7; 7 nucleotides align to TRBD1. The receptor comes from a woman aged 80 or older in good health. DNA of the CDR3: TGCAGTGCTGTGACAGGGTCTAAGCAGTATTTC. Its protein product is CSAVTGSKQYF.